These 21 T cell receptor beta chains originate from one sample sequenced in a study of T-cell memory formation after mild COVID-19. TCRdb processed the 5' RACE reads anew with MiXCR; each CDR3 protein has one entry. The repertoire includes some 440,000 distinct CDR3 sequences, approximately 23% of them detected once, and approximately 12% sits in the top ten. Material: PBMCs or a T cell subset sorted from them (not recorded which). The origin of the receptors is an adult woman who had mild COVID-19 (a few samples of this study predate the infection). Cell type and time point are not known.

The V and J genes are TRBV20-1 and TRBJ1-2; TRBD1 matches 9 bases. This CDR3 is built from 13 residues. Germline V gives CDR1 DFQATT, CDR2 SNEGSKA (reference sequence). The V segment lost 2 bases and the J segment 6 bases; nucleotides outside the gene matches: 4. CDR3 in DNA: TGCAGTGCTAGAATTCGGACAGGGGATGGCTACACCTTC. It specifies CSARIRTGDGYTF.

This clonotype was counted a few times. The chain uses TRBV5-1 and TRBJ2-3; D assignment may be TRBD1 or TRBD2 (5 bases each). This CDR3 has 15 amino acids. V was cut by 4 bases and J by 0 bases, with 12 bases left in between. Germline V gene sequence: CDR1 SGHRS, CDR2 YFSETQ. In DNA, the CDR3 is TGCGCCAGCAGCCACCGGGACGGCAGCACAGATACGCAGTATTTT. Encoded protein: CASSHRDGSTDTQYF. The full variable domain, its missing parts supplied by reference TRBV5-1 and TRBJ2-3, is KAGVTQTPRYLIKTRGQQVTLSCSPISGHRSVSWYQQTPGQGLQFLFEYFSETQRNKGNFPGRFSGRQFSNSRSEMNVSTLELGDSALYLCASSHRDGSTDTQYFGPGTRLTVL.

The chain carries TRBV12-3 or TRBV12-4 and TRBJ1-2; TRBD1 aligns across 9 bases. V dropped 6 bases and J dropped 3; count of bases not matched to a gene: 8. This CDR3 has 15 amino acids. DNA for the CDR3: TGTGCCAGCAGGTACACGGGACAGGGAGACTATGGCTACACCTTC. Protein sequence: CASRYTGQGDYGYTF.

This clonotype was counted a few times. The chain uses TRBV12-3 or TRBV12-4 and TRBJ1-2, with a tentative D call TRBD1 (5 bases). Trimming removed 6 bases from V and 8 bases from J, with 16 bases in between. This CDR3 region has 13 residues. The CDR3 spells CASRKTLGGGYTF. The CDR3 region has the DNA TGTGCCAGCAGAAAAACTCTGGGGGGGGGCTACACCTTC.

The chain couples TRBV20-1 to TRBJ1-1; 8 positions agree with TRBD1. Germline V lookup: CDR1 DFQATT, CDR2 SNEGSKA (reference sequence). The CDR3 runs 15 residues. Unmatched junction bases numbered 6, after V lost 2 bases and J lost 1 base. The chain's CDR3 is CSARPPGQANTEAFF. The CDR3 DNA is TGCAGTGCTAGACCACCGGGACAGGCGAACACTGAAGCTTTCTTT.

The chain is built from TRBV20-1 and TRBJ2-2; 7 nucleotides align to TRBD2. There are 14 residues in the CDR3. Per germline, CDR1 DFQATT and CDR2 SNEGSKA (reference sequence). V shed 0 bases and J 7 bases; nucleotides not matched to a gene: 5. The CDR3 nucleotides read TGCAGTGCTAGAGAAGAAGCTAGCGGCGGGGAGCTGTTTTTT. Encoded protein: CSAREEASGGELFF.

The chain uses TRBV11-3 and TRBJ1-1; D is perhaps TRBD1 (6 bases). V was clipped by 4 bases and J by 7 bases, with 16 bases between them. This CDR3 is 14 amino acids long. The germline gives CDR1 SGHNT, CDR2 YENEEA. This CDR3 is CASSSRHRVHEAFF. The CDR3 DNA is TGTGCCAGCAGCTCTCGGCACAGGGTACATGAAGCTTTCTTT.

The rearrangement joins TRBV27 to TRBJ2-1; no reliable D call. Trimming shortened V by 0 bases and J by 5 bases, and 2 bases separated the two germline ends. Germline CDR1 is MNHEY and CDR2 is SMNVEV (reference sequence). The CDR3 runs 12 residues. CDR3: CASSLSHNEQFF. CDR3 nucleotides: TGTGCCAGCAGTTTATCCCACAATGAGCAGTTCTTC.

This clonotype appeared many times. This chain joins TRBV12-3 or TRBV12-4 and TRBJ2-1; D call uncertain. CDR3 length: 12 residues. V lost 6 bases to trimming and J lost 6 bases, with 9 bases between them. The CDR3 nucleotides are TGTGCCAGCAGGGCTACTGCCAATGAGCAGTTCTTC. Translation: CASRATANEQFF.

This clonotype was recorded a few times. This chain links TRBV7-8 with TRBJ2-1, with 8 bases fitting TRBD2. There are 16 residues in the CDR3. Germline CDR1 reads SGHVS; CDR2 reads FQNEAQ. The ends lost 1 base at V and 7 bases at J; junction bases unmatched: 9. CDR3 protein: CASSLVGAGARNEQFF. The CDR3 DNA sequence: TGTGCCAGCAGCTTAGTGGGAGCGGGAGCGCGGAATGAGCAGTTCTTC.

This clonotype was observed a handful of times. V gene TRBV11-1 combines with J gene TRBJ2-3; no firm D call. The CDR3 spans 15 residues. V lost 2 bases, J lost 3 bases, and 12 bases lay in between. Germline assignment: CDR1 SGHAT and CDR2 FQDESV (reference sequence). CDR3 nucleotides: TGTGCCAGCAGCTTATTCAAGCGATGGACAGATACGCAGTATTTT. It specifies CASSLFKRWTDTQYF.

This clonotype has a handful of counts. One end of the junction fails to match germline, which may point to a read error. The rearrangement links TRBV3-1 to TRBJ1-1; the D gene is possibly TRBD1 (6 bases). This CDR3 has 14 residues. Germline CDR1 LGHDT, CDR2 YNNKEL (reference sequence). CDR3 in DNA: TGTGCCAGCACCCAATCGGGACAGAACACTGAAGCTTTCTTT. Its protein product is CASTQSGQNTEAFF.

This clonotype was observed at least ten times. The rearrangement links TRBV20-1 to TRBJ2-5, with D perhaps matching TRBD2 (5 bases). The length of the CDR3 is 12 residues. Germline V lookup: CDR1 DFQATT, CDR2 SNEGSKA (reference sequence). The V and J ends lost 6 bases and 5 bases respectively, with 13 bases between them. The DNA for the CDR3 is TGCAGTGCACAGCAGGACTCGGAGACCCAGTACTTC. Protein product: CSAQQDSETQYF.

In its sample, this clonotype was seen a few times. The chain links TRBV7-8 to TRBJ1-5; a weak D match, TRBD1 (5 bases). This CDR3 comprises 14 residues. The germline V and J ends were trimmed by 1 base and 8 bases, with 12 bases remaining between them. From germline, CDR1 is SGHVS and CDR2 FQNEAQ. CDR3 amino acids: CASSLGESREPQHF. CDR3 coding DNA: TGTGCCAGCAGCTTAGGGGAAAGCAGGGAGCCCCAGCATTTT. The full variable domain, rest sourced from reference TRBV7-8 and TRBJ1-5, is GAGVSQSPRYKVAKRGQDVALRCDPISGHVSLFWYQQALGQGPEFLTYFQNEAQLDKSGLPSDRFFAERPEGSVSTLKIQRTQQEDSAVYLCASSLGESREPQHFGDGTRLSIL.

The chain combines TRBV10-3 with TRBJ2-7; TRBD2 matches at 8 bases. This CDR3 has 13 residues. V was pared by 7 bases and J by 6 bases, with 8 bases of the junction left unmatched. The germline gives CDR1 ENHRY, CDR2 SYGVKD. The CDR3: CAIKKAGAAEQYF. CDR3 in DNA: TGTGCCATCAAAAAAGCGGGAGCCGCCGAGCAGTACTTC.

This clonotype appeared a few times. This sequence joins TRBV2 and TRBJ2-7, with 10 bases aligning to TRBD1. Per germline, CDR1 SNHLY and CDR2 FYNNEI. The CDR3 totals 15 residues. The V and J ends lost 6 bases and 6 bases, in that order; junction bases with no gene match: 11. CDR3 nucleotide sequence: TGTGCCAGCAGCCCACGGACAGGGGGGCTTCCCGAGCAGTACTTC. Amino acids: CASSPRTGGLPEQYF. Complete variable domain (other parts from reference TRBV2 and TRBJ2-7): EPEVTQTPSHQVTQMGQEVILRCVPISNHLYFYWYRQILGQKVEFLVSFYNNEISEKSEIFDDQFSVERPDGSNFTLKIRSTKLEDSAMYFCASSPRTGGLPEQYFGPGTRLTVT.

This rearrangement joins TRBV6-6 to TRBJ2-7; D call uncertain. Germline CDR1 reads MNHNY; CDR2 reads SVGAGI (reference sequence). With 0 bases removed from V and 0 bases from J, the gap between germline ends came to 9 bases. The CDR3 runs 15 residues. CDR3 sequence: CASSYSAAFSYEQYF. As DNA, the CDR3 is TGTGCCAGCAGTTACTCGGCGGCTTTCTCCTACGAGCAGTACTTC.

This clonotype was counted between two and nine times. This chain uses TRBV30 with TRBJ1-1, with D hard to call. Trimming left V 0 bases short and J 1 base short, with 6 bases between. The germline CDR1 and CDR2 sequences are GTSNPN and SVGIG (reference sequence). This CDR3 has 13 amino acids. CDR3 sequence: CAWSVGRNTEAFF. The DNA for the CDR3 is TGTGCCTGGAGTGTCGGGAGGAACACTGAAGCTTTCTTT. Full variable domain (remainder filled in from reference TRBV30 and TRBJ1-1): SQTIHQWPATLVQPVGSPLSLECTVEGTSNPNLYWYRQAAGRGLQLLFYSVGIGQISSEVPQNLSASRPQDRQFILSSKKLLLSDSGFYLCAWSVGRNTEAFFGQGTRLTVV.

This chain connects TRBV7-6 to TRBJ1-1, with 8 nucleotides matching TRBD1. This CDR3 comprises 13 residues. The ends lost 3 bases at V and 6 bases at J; junction bases unmatched: 3. Germline V gene sequence: CDR1 SGHVS, CDR2 FNYEAQ. The CDR3 protein is CASSFGQGAEAFF. CDR3 DNA: TGTGCCAGCAGCTTCGGACAGGGCGCTGAAGCTTTCTTT.

The rearrangement joins TRBV10-3 to TRBJ1-2; perhaps TRBD1 as D (6 bases). Trimming left V 7 bases short and J 5 bases short, with 23 bases between. The CDR3 totals 16 residues. The V gene's germline CDR1 is ENHRY and CDR2 SYGVKD. The chain's CDR3 is CAITRDGLKGEYGYTF. CDR3 sequence (DNA): TGTGCCATCACCCGGGACGGCCTCAAGGGGGAATATGGCTACACCTTC.

This clonotype showed up just a few times. As DNA, the CDR3 is TGTGCCAGGAAGACAGGGGACTACAATGAGCAGTTCTTC. This sequence encodes CARKTGDYNEQFF. This chain connects TRBV2 to TRBJ2-1; 8 bases are shared with TRBD1. With V trimmed by 9 bases and J by 3 bases, 4 bases remained unmatched. The germline V gene encodes CDR1 SNHLY and CDR2 FYNNEI. The CDR3 totals 13 residues.